The 18 T cell receptor beta chains below all came from one sample that was sequenced in a study of blood T cell repertoires in COVID-19. Assay: immunoSEQ multiplex PCR; the TCRdb copy retains only in-frame clones and omits some. Of a few hundred thousand clones listed, more than 70% are singletons. The sample was peripheral blood. All receptors derive from a woman aged 45 to 65 with acute or convalescent COVID-19.

The chain joins TRBV28 to TRBJ2-5; 11 nucleotides align to TRBD1. The CDR3 is made up of 15 amino acids. The ends lost 6 bases at V and 4 bases at J; junction bases unmatched: 7. Per germline, CDR1 MDHEN and CDR2 SYDVKM. CDR3 coding DNA: TGTGCCAGCAGCCCCCGGACAGGGGGCTCAGAGACCCAGTACTTC. Its protein product is CASSPRTGGSETQYF.

The chain has TRBV5-1 and TRBJ2-1, with TRBD1 matching 8 bases. V shed 3 bases and J 1 base; nucleotides not matched to a gene: 18. Germline V CDR1 and CDR2: SGHRS, YFSETQ. This CDR3 is 20 amino acids long. The chain's CDR3 is CASSSQTGDQAIRSYNEQFF. The CDR3 DNA sequence: TGCGCCAGCAGCTCACAGACAGGGGATCAGGCCATCCGGTCCTACAATGAGCAGTTCTTC.

This chain links TRBV18 with TRBJ2-2, with 7 nucleotides matching TRBD1. From germline, CDR1 is KGHSH and CDR2 LQKENI. This CDR3 is built from 14 residues. The ends lost 4 bases at V and 6 bases at J; junction bases unmatched: 5. CDR3 region: CASSRQGDAGELFF. In nucleotides, the CDR3 is TGTGCCAGCTCACGACAGGGCGACGCCGGGGAGCTGTTTTTT.

V gene TRBV25-1 combines with J gene TRBJ2-7, with 14 bases matching TRBD2. Trimming cost V 8 bases and J 6 bases; bases outside gene matches: 9. This CDR3 spans 15 amino acids. CDR1 is MGHDK and CDR2 is SYGVNS in the germline V gene. The CDR3 region has the DNA TGTGCCAGCCAATCCGGGACTAGCGGGAGCCTCGAGCAGTACTTC. Translated: CASQSGTSGSLEQYF.

The chain recombines TRBV7-9 with TRBJ1-4; no definite D call. V gave up 1 base and J gave up 8 bases, with 8 bases separating them. The CDR3 is 13 amino acids. In germline, CDR1 is SEHNR, CDR2 FQNEAQ (reference sequence). The CDR3 coding sequence is TGTGCCAGCAGCTTAGATCCCCAGGAAAAACTGTTTTTT. This codes for CASSLDPQEKLFF.

The gene calls are TRBV6-5 and TRBJ2-3; 7 bases match TRBD2. After removal of 0 bases from V and 5 bases from J, the junction contained 2 bases not matched to a gene. The germline V gene has CDR1 MNHEY and CDR2 SVGAGI. The CDR3 is made up of 14 amino acids. The CDR3 region has the DNA TGTGCCAGCAGTTACTCGGGCGGGGGAGATACGCAGTATTTT. As protein: CASSYSGGGDTQYF.

The rearrangement joins TRBV29-1 to TRBJ2-3, with 8 bases fitting TRBD1. V was clipped by 6 bases and J by 5 bases; unmatched bases: 4. Germline lookup yields CDR1 SQVTM and CDR2 ANQGSEA. This CDR3 spans 12 amino acids. CDR3 region: CSVGTGIDTQYF. The CDR3 DNA sequence: TGCAGCGTGGGGACAGGTATAGATACGCAGTATTTT.

V usage is TRBV5-1 and J usage is TRBJ1-4; no clear D. Germline V gives CDR1 SGHRS, CDR2 YFSETQ. The CDR3 spans 14 residues. Trimming shortened V by 3 bases and J by 7 bases, and 13 bases separated the two germline ends. The CDR3, as DNA: TGCGCCAGCAGCTGGCGGGAGTGGGGTGAAAAACTGTTTTTT. This gives the protein CASSWREWGEKLFF.

The chain links TRBV28 to TRBJ1-2, with D maybe TRBD1 (5 bases). Germline lookup yields CDR1 MDHEN and CDR2 SYDVKM. The ends were cut back, 3 bases at V and 6 bases at J, with 11 bases in the middle. The CDR3 loop spans 13 amino acids. CDR3: CASSLPGTNGYTF. CDR3 bases: TGTGCCAGCAGTTTGCCGGGGACTAATGGCTACACCTTC.

The J gene is TRBJ1-6, the V gene TRBV6-2 or TRBV6-3; D is unclear. With 2 bases removed from V and 0 bases from J, the gap between germline ends came to 8 bases. This CDR3 region has 16 residues. CDR1 MNHEY and CDR2 SVGEGT come from the germline V gene. The CDR3 sequence: CASSYSSSSYNSPLHF. CDR3 coding DNA: TGTGCCAGCAGTTACAGCTCGAGCTCCTATAATTCACCCCTCCACTTT.

This chain uses TRBV28 with TRBJ2-7; 9 nucleotides align to TRBD2. The CDR3 consists of 14 residues. V dropped 6 bases and J dropped 3; count of bases not matched to a gene: 6. Germline V gene data show CDR1 as MDHEN and CDR2 as SYDVKM. The chain's CDR3 is CASSVFSGSYEQYF. DNA of the CDR3: TGTGCCAGCAGCGTTTTTAGCGGGAGCTACGAGCAGTACTTC.

This chain joins TRBV4-1 and TRBJ2-7; 9 nucleotides line up with TRBD1. Germline CDR1 and CDR2: MGHRA and YSYEKL. V was clipped by 2 bases and J by 3 bases; unmatched bases: 8. This CDR3 spans 16 amino acids. The CDR3, as DNA: TGCGCCAGCAGCCAAACAGGGGGCCCGCCCATCTACGAGCAGTACTTC. Protein: CASSQTGGPPIYEQYF.

The rearrangement uses TRBV7-3 and TRBJ2-3; the match to TRBD2 covers 7 bases. J was trimmed by 5 bases and V by 1 base; bases with no gene match: 24. Germline CDR1 and CDR2: SGHTA and FQGTGA. CDR3 length: 21 residues. In DNA, the CDR3 is TGTGCCAGCAGCTTAAGGGCGCAGGACCGGCTAGCGCGGGAGTTAAGAGATACGCAGTATTTT. It specifies CASSLRAQDRLARELRDTQYF.

The chain has TRBV3-1 (or the pseudogene TRBV3-2) and TRBJ2-1; perhaps TRBD2 as D (6 bases). The germline V and J ends were trimmed by 8 bases and 8 bases, with 13 bases remaining between them. This CDR3 has 12 amino acids. Per germline, CDR1 LGHDT and CDR2 YNNKEL (reference sequence). CDR3 residues: CASGRDRYEQFF. CDR3 nucleotides: TGTGCCAGCGGGCGGGATAGGTATGAGCAGTTCTTC.

The rearrangement uses TRBV24-1 and TRBJ1-5, with 8 bases fitting TRBD1. The V gene end was trimmed by 6 bases and the J gene end by 6 bases; junction bases not matched to a gene: 6. Germline CDR1 and CDR2: KGHDR and SFDVKD. The CDR3 is 14 residues long. The CDR3 DNA is TGTGCCACCAGTCCCCAGGGGGCCGGTCAGCCCCAGCATTTT. Its protein is CATSPQGAGQPQHF.

The rearrangement uses TRBV29-1 and TRBJ1-4; D unresolved. Germline CDR1 reads SQVTM; CDR2 reads ANQGSEA. Trimming took off 6 bases at V and 8 bases at J, with 16 bases between the two ends. This CDR3 contains 13 residues. CDR3 DNA sequence: TGCAGCGTCCTACGGGGTTATACAGAAAAACTGTTTTTT. Translating gives CSVLRGYTEKLFF.

J is TRBJ2-1 and V is TRBV24-1, with D maybe TRBD1 (6 bases). In germline, CDR1 is KGHDR, CDR2 SFDVKD. The V and J ends lost 3 bases and 7 bases respectively, with 6 bases between them. This CDR3 comprises 12 residues. CDR3 in amino acids: CATSDTGNEQFF. CDR3 bases: TGTGCCACCAGTGATACAGGGAATGAGCAGTTCTTC.

The gene calls are TRBV6-5 and TRBJ1-2; D gene unclear. CDR1 is MNHEY and CDR2 is SVGAGI in the germline V gene. The germline V and J ends were trimmed by 0 bases and 3 bases, with 11 bases remaining between them. The CDR3 is 15 residues long. CDR3 region: CASSYSIGRDYGYTF. The CDR3, as DNA: TGTGCCAGCAGTTACTCAATTGGCCGGGACTATGGCTACACCTTC.